This is a list of T cell receptor beta chains from one sample in a study of CD8 T cells in Susac syndrome. TCRdb itself ran the immunoSEQ multiplex PCR reads through MiXCR, one entry per CDR3 protein. The data show about 71,000 distinct CDR3 sequences, 96% seen once. The specimen was CD4+ T cells from PBMCs. These receptors originate from a human donor with multiple sclerosis. Both conserved end residues are part of each CDR3. A D gene is named only where the DNA matches it firmly. Clone size, where shown, is once, few, many, or a class for clones that have expanded.

>TRBJ2-7|NA|NA|TRBV7-8
CASSLAQEGGQYF
TGTGCCAGCAGCTTAGCGCAGGAAGGGGGGCAGTACTTC
>TRBJ2-7|NA|TRBD1|TRBV19
CASSIALRDRGQYF
TGTGCCAGTAGTATAGCCCTCCGGGACAGGGGGCAGTACTTC
>TRBJ1-2|NA|NA|TRBV20-1
CSAPPSEFNYGYTF
TGCAGTGCCCCCCCTTCGGAGTTTAACTATGGCTACACCTTC
>TRBJ2-7|NA|TRBD2|TRBV20-1
CSATPGRISYEQYF
TGCAGTGCTACTCCCGGGAGGATCTCCTACGAGCAGTACTTC
>TRBJ1-6|once|TRBD1|TRBV29-1
CSVGTARDSPLHF
TGCAGCGTCGGGACAGCGAGGGATTCACCCCTCCACTTT
>TRBJ2-3|NA|NA|TRBV5-1
CASSLFRDTDTQYF
TGCGCCAGCAGCTTGTTCAGGGACACAGATACGCAGTATTTT
>TRBJ1-3|NA|NA|TRBV30
CAWSVNSGNTIYF
TGTGCCTGGAGTGTCAACTCTGGAAACACCATATATTTT
>TRBJ1-5|few|NA|TRBV3-1
CASSQDSAGDQPQHF
TGTGCCAGCAGCCAAGATAGCGCAGGAGATCAGCCCCAGCATTTT
>TRBJ1-2|NA|NA|TRBV14
CASSQVTGLYGYTF
TGTGCCAGCAGCCAAGTGACCGGGTTATATGGCTACACCTTC
>TRBJ1-3|NA|NA|TRBV12-3/TRBV12-4
CASSRAVENTIYF
TGTGCCAGCAGCCGCGCCGTCGAAAACACCATATATTTT
>TRBJ2-7|NA|TRBD2|TRBV5-1
CASMKGAGVSYEQYF
TGCGCCAGCATGAAGGGAGCGGGGGTCTCCTACGAGCAGTACTTC
>TRBJ2-2|NA|TRBD2|TRBV3-1
CASSSPGRGGTGELFF
TGTGCCAGCAGCTCCCCGGGGAGGGGCGGCACCGGGGAGCTGTTTTTT
>TRBJ2-7|NA|NA|TRBV18
CASSLNRLRRIEQYF
TGTGCCAGCTCATTGAATCGACTACGTCGAATCGAGCAGTACTTC
>TRBJ1-1|once|TRBD1|TRBV5-1
CASSTGQGRAEAFF
TGCGCCAGCAGCACTGGACAGGGGAGGGCTGAAGCTTTCTTT
>TRBJ1-2|NA|NA|TRBV12-3/TRBV12-4
CASSHPGGYGYTF
TGTGCCAGCAGCCACCCCGGCGGCTATGGCTACACCTTC
>TRBJ2-5|NA|NA|TRBV4-1
CASSQWRSETQYF
TGCGCCAGCAGCCAGTGGAGGTCTGAGACCCAGTACTTC
>TRBJ2-7|NA|TRBD1|TRBV7-9
CASSSDRAKGYEQYF
TGTGCCAGCAGCTCGGACAGGGCTAAGGGGTACGAGCAGTACTTC